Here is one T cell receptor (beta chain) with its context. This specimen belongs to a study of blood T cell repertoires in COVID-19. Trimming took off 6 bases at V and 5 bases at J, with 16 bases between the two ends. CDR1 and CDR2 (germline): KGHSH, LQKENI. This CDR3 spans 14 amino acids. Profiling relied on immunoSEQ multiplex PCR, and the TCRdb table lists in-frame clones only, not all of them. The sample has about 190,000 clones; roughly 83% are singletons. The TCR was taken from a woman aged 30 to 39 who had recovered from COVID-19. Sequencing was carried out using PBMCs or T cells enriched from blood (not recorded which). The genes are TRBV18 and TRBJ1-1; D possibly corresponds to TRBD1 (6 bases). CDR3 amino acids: CASSYLQGRTEAFF. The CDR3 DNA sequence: TGTGCCAGCTCGTACCTACAGGGAAGAACTGAAGCTTTCTTT.